The 20 T cell receptor beta chains below were found in one sample sequenced in a study of preoperative IRX-2 immunotherapy in early breast cancer. Using immunoSEQ multiplex PCR, the repertoire was profiled, and TCRdb retains in-frame clones only, with some absent. The sample carries 20,000 to 30,000 clones, more than 65% recorded once. Treatment of the sample: preoperative locoregional IRX-2 cytokine immunotherapy. The sequencing here drew on lymph node tissue, taken before IRX-2 immunotherapy. These receptors all come from a human donor with breast cancer.

The V and J genes are TRBV5-1 and TRBJ2-6, with a weak D call TRBD1 (6 bases). V was cut by 4 bases and J by 0 bases, with 14 bases left in between. The CDR3 runs to 17 residues. Germline values: CDR1 SGHRS, CDR2 YFSETQ. DNA for the CDR3: TGCGCCAGCAGCCTCGGGACACGTGGCTCTGGGGCCAACGTCCTGACTTTC. Translating it yields CASSLGTRGSGANVLTF.

CDR3 sequence reads: CASSSYNTGSTEAFF. The CDR3 coding sequence is TGTGCCAGCAGTTCCTATAATACAGGGAGCACTGAAGCTTTCTTT. The chain links TRBV6-8 to TRBJ1-1, with a weak D call TRBD1 (6 bases). V lost 4 bases and J 4 bases, leaving 16 bases between the germline ends. CDR1 is MNHGY, CDR2 SAAAGT, per germline. This CDR3 contains 15 residues.

The rearrangement links TRBV18 to TRBJ1-2; 7 bases are a match to TRBD1. The CDR3 sequence is 14 residues long. The J segment lost 8 bases and the V segment lost 2 bases, leaving 8 bases of the junction unmatched. The germline gives CDR1 KGHSH, CDR2 LQKENI. CDR3 coding DNA: TGTGCCAGCTCACCAATTGGACAGGCCCTGGGCTACACCTTC. Protein: CASSPIGQALGYTF.

This chain links TRBV7-1 with TRBJ2-2; the D gene is possibly TRBD2 (6 bases). TRBV7-1 is annotated as an ORF whose role is uncertain. The CDR3 is made up of 16 amino acids. V dropped 4 bases and J dropped 2 bases, with 14 bases sitting between them. CDR3 sequence (DNA): TGTGCCAGCAGCTTGCCGGGGGATGTAAACACCGGGGAGCTGTTTTTT. Translation: CASSLPGDVNTGELFF.

Only one count was recorded for this clone. This sequence joins TRBV4-1 and TRBJ1-6, with a tentative D call TRBD1 (6 bases). V was trimmed by 1 base and J by 5 bases, leaving 15 bases between them. Germline lookup yields CDR1 MGHRA and CDR2 YSYEKL. The CDR3 contains 17 residues. CDR3 in DNA: TGCGCCAGCAGCCAAGTTAGAGGAGGGGGAAATAATTCACCCCTCCACTTT. Its protein product is CASSQVRGGGNNSPLHF.

There are a few counts of this clone. V gene TRBV5-1 combines with J gene TRBJ1-3; TRBD1 agrees at 7 bases. In germline, CDR1 is SGHRS, CDR2 YFSETQ. This CDR3 comprises 15 residues. The junction had 5 bases not matched to a gene; V was cut back by 4 bases and J by 1 base. This chain's CDR3 is CASSVTGESGNTIYF. The CDR3 DNA sequence: TGCGCCAGCAGCGTCACAGGGGAATCTGGAAACACCATATATTTT.

This rearrangement joins TRBV7-1 to TRBJ2-4; D is unresolved. TRBV7-1 is an ORF, and what it does is uncertain. Trimming stripped 5 bases from V and 4 bases from J, with 12 bases between. The CDR3 consists of 14 residues. CDR3 sequence reads: CASSPWIAKNIQYF. In DNA form, the CDR3 reads TGTGCCAGCAGCCCGTGGATAGCTAAAAACATTCAGTACTTC.

V is TRBV6-8 and J is TRBJ2-1; the D is unclear. This CDR3 region has 14 residues. Germline CDR1 is MNHGY and CDR2 is SAAAGT. Trimming removed 6 bases from V and 10 bases from J, with 19 bases in between. The CDR3 nucleotides read TGTGCCAGCAGCAGAGACCCCTCGCTAGGAGAGCAGTTCTTC. The encoded protein is CASSRDPSLGEQFF.

This rearrangement joins TRBV19 to TRBJ2-3; 7 bases are a match to TRBD2. CDR3 length equals 15 residues. CDR1 and CDR2 from the germline V gene are LNHDA and SQIVND (reference sequence). V was pared by 5 bases and J by 2 bases, with 7 bases of the junction left unmatched. The CDR3 DNA is TGTGCCAGTAGTCCTAGCGGACCTATCACAGATACGCAGTATTTT. It codes for CASSPSGPITDTQYF.

This chain links TRBV5-1 with TRBJ2-1; 8 nucleotides line up with TRBD1. The V gene's germline CDR1 is SGHRS and CDR2 YFSETQ. Trimming at V came to 9 bases and at J to 4 bases, leaving 9 bases not matched to a gene. The CDR3 extends over 14 amino acids. DNA for the CDR3: TGCGCCACCTCGACAGGGGACGATTACAATGAGCAGTTCTTC. This gives the protein CATSTGDDYNEQFF.

The chain has TRBV29-1 and TRBJ1-2; tentatively, D is TRBD1 (6 bases). CDR3 length equals 12 residues. Trimming pared 7 bases from V and 5 bases from J, leaving 14 bases between. Germline-derived CDR1 and CDR2 are SQVTM and ANQGSEA. CDR3 in DNA: TGCAGCGCCGGACAGAGAGAATATGGCTACACCTTC. Amino acid sequence: CSAGQREYGYTF. Looking up the rest from reference TRBV29-1 and TRBJ1-2 gives the full variable domain: SAVISQKPSRDICQRGTSLTIQCQVDSQVTMMFWYRQQPGQSLTLIATANQGSEATYESGFVIDKFPISRPNLTFSTLTVSNMSPEDSSIYLCSAGQREYGYTFGSGTRLTVV.

This clone has more than one count but fewer than ten. The chain joins TRBV11-3 to TRBJ1-6; TRBD1 matches at 8 bases. The V gene's germline CDR1 is SGHNT and CDR2 YENEEA. The junction had 2 bases not matched to a gene; V was cut back by 3 bases and J by 4 bases. This CDR3 has 15 amino acids. The CDR3 loop reads CASSLGTGYNSPLHF. DNA of the CDR3: TGTGCCAGCAGCTTGGGGACAGGTTATAATTCACCCCTCCACTTT.

The V and J genes are TRBV28 and TRBJ2-1; D might be TRBD1 (6 bases). CDR1 MDHEN and CDR2 SYDVKM come from the germline V gene. CDR3 length equals 13 residues. The V and J ends lost 5 bases and 8 bases respectively, with 13 bases between them. The CDR3 region is CASSPPRGHEQFF. CDR3 sequence (DNA): TGTGCCAGCAGTCCCCCCAGGGGTCATGAGCAGTTCTTC.

The rearrangement links TRBV12-5 to TRBJ2-1; D may match TRBD1 or TRBD2 (5 bases each). The CDR3 has 15 residues. The germline CDR1 and CDR2 sequences are LGHNT and FRNRAP. The DNA for the CDR3 is TGTGCCAGCACCTTTTCCGGGACCCCCAGCAATGAGCAGTTCTTC. The encoded protein is CASTFSGTPSNEQFF.

The chain employs TRBV6-8 and TRBJ1-2; no clear D gene. There are 15 residues in the CDR3. The V end was cut by 6 bases, the J end by 2 bases, with 16 bases between. The V gene's germline CDR1 is MNHGY and CDR2 SAAAGT. CDR3 protein: CASSQSSGSNYGYTF. CDR3 DNA sequence: TGTGCCAGCAGCCAATCCTCCGGCTCCAACTATGGCTACACCTTC.

The chain couples TRBV28 to TRBJ1-2; D gene uncertain. Germline V gene sequence: CDR1 MDHEN, CDR2 SYDVKM. The CDR3 contains 15 residues. Between the trimmed V and J ends, which lost 4 bases and 11 bases, there was a span of 23 bases. The CDR3 loop is CASSSSTVILNVYTF. Written as DNA, the CDR3 is TGTGCCAGCAGTTCCTCGACCGTGATACTAAATGTGTACACCTTC.

V gene TRBV19 combines with J gene TRBJ1-1; D is uncertain. The V gene's germline CDR1 is LNHDA and CDR2 SQIVND (reference sequence). Trimming shortened V by 5 bases and J by 8 bases, and 15 bases separated the two germline ends. The CDR3 length is 13 residues. The CDR3 loop reads CASSGYTASEAFF. The CDR3, as DNA: TGTGCCAGTAGTGGGTACACAGCTTCCGAAGCTTTCTTT.

The CDR3 coding sequence is TGTGCCAGCTCAACGTACGGGACAGGGACGGTCAATCAGCCCCAGCATTTT. Translation: CASSTYGTGTVNQPQHF. V usage is TRBV18 and J usage is TRBJ1-5; 9 bases fit TRBD1. Germline values: CDR1 KGHSH, CDR2 LQKENI. After removal of 5 bases from V and 3 bases from J, the junction contained 11 bases not matched to a gene. The CDR3 contains 17 residues. Together with reference TRBV18 and TRBJ1-5, the CDR3 gives the full variable domain: NAGVMQNPRHLVRRRGQEARLRCSPMKGHSHVYWYRQLPEEGLKFMVYLQKENIIDESGMPKERFSAEFPKEGPSILRIQQVVRGDSAAYFCASSTYGTGTVNQPQHFGDGTRLSIL.

This clone has just a few counts. V gene TRBV15 combines with J gene TRBJ2-7; 7 positions agree with TRBD2. This CDR3 contains 16 residues. The V and J ends lost 1 base and 3 bases, in that order; junction bases with no gene match: 9. From germline, CDR1 is LNHNV and CDR2 YYDKDF (reference sequence). CDR3 in amino acids: CATSRAMGGVDYEQYF. The DNA of the CDR3 is TGTGCCACCAGCAGAGCCATGGGGGGGGTGGACTACGAGCAGTACTTC.

The chain links TRBV6-8 to TRBJ1-6, with unresolved D. Trimming removed 6 bases at V and 8 bases at J, with 17 bases between. Germline CDR1 MNHGY, CDR2 SAAAGT. This CDR3 spans 15 amino acids. CDR3 in DNA: TGTGCCAGCAGACACTCCTACGGGGTGGATTCACCCCTCCACTTT. Translated: CASRHSYGVDSPLHF.